The present entry profiles one TCR beta chain with its context. In the study's own analysis: Reference gene primers were amplified, and this amplification served to estimate nucleated cell counts. Produced via immunoSEQ multiplex PCR; TCRdb's table is partial and in-frame only. That table supplies the V and J calls and clone size; D and trimming were determined from the DNA. This sample has over 200,000 clones, with less than 90% found just once. The sample comes from a study of blood T cell repertoires in COVID-19. Study at large: Acute-phase and convalescent COVID-19 samples originated in the United States, Italy and Spain. Sources were T cells, B-cell-depleted T cells, or PBMCs; the material itself was cDNA or gDNA.

Germline lookup yields CDR1 LGHNA and CDR2 YNFKEQ. The V segment lost 0 bases and the J segment 0 bases; nucleotides outside the gene matches: 8. The CDR3 is 20 amino acids. The gene calls are TRBV4-2 and TRBJ2-6, with 10 bases that match TRBD1. This clonotype was obtained from a middle-aged man with active or convalescent COVID-19. Sample: peripheral blood. CDR3 nucleotides: TGTGCCAGCAGCCAAGATTTAGGGACAGGGGTGAGCTCTGGGGCCAACGTCCTGACTTTC. This codes for CASSQDLGTGVSSGANVLTF.